This TCR beta chain was sequenced during a study of cytomegalovirus exposure and HLA in healthy donors. Whole-study findings and limits: About 90% or about 30% of the time was how often most TCR beta V segments were productive, according to an earlier analysis. It was taken for granted in presence/absence analyses that sequencing depth across donors was roughly uniform. The study labeled about 160 TCR beta chains cytomegalovirus-associated.

This clone showed up just a few times. What it binds is not known. Trimming at V came to 0 bases and at J to 5 bases, leaving 3 bases not matched to a gene. There are 15 residues in the CDR3. Germline values: CDR1 SGHRS, CDR2 YFSETQ. A multiplex PCR was run with 60 Vbeta primers and 13 Jbeta primers. Sequenced by immunoSEQ multiplex PCR; TCRdb stores in-frame clones only, minus some. The sample lists about 90,000 clones, 70% to 85% occurring once. The material sequenced was PBMCs. The chain links TRBV5-1 to TRBJ2-3, with 10 nucleotides matching TRBD2. The receptor comes from a man in his thirties or forties in good health and CMV-seropositive. The CDR3 reads CASSLGLAGEDTQYF. The CDR3 coding sequence is TGCGCCAGCAGCTTGGGACTAGCGGGTGAAGATACGCAGTATTTT.